This T cell receptor beta chain emerged from a study of regulatory T cells in long-lasting Graves disease. Time point indicated: persistent/refractory GD, antithyroid drugs over 5 years with positive TRAb. PBMC-derived RNA was used for the TCR library. This clonotype was counted ten times or more. The length of the CDR3 is 14 residues. Trimming took off 5 bases at V and 2 bases at J, with 12 bases between the two ends. iRepertoire HTBI primers and Arm-PCR of CDR3 regions built TCR beta libraries. TCRdb reprocessed the multiplex PCR reads via MiXCR and lists one record per CDR3 protein. The sample holds approximately 470,000 distinct CDR3 sequences, about a fifth seen once.

The chain couples TRBV12-3 or TRBV12-4 to TRBJ1-1, with D perhaps TRBD1 (5 bases). This sample comprised peripheral blood mononuclear cells (PBMCs), obtained when the disease was refractory, from a patient treated with antithyroid drugs. The source is a female donor with Graves disease. CDR3 in DNA: TGTGCCAGCAGTCCTCCAGGGATCAACACTGAAGCTTTCTTT. Protein: CASSPPGINTEAFF.